This T cell receptor (beta chain) was retrieved from a study of HIV-infected patients and healthy controls. Antiretroviral therapy had run roughly three months, about 14 weeks, before follow-up blood collection. No cell fractionation was done, so the repertoire covers all unsorted peripheral blood T cells. cDNA was made from 500 ng RNA using alpha and beta constant primers. Alpha and beta chain libraries were made separately by chain-specific third strand synthesis with multiplexing indices. One entry per CDR3 protein, called by TCRdb with MiXCR from the 5' RACE reads. The data contain some 20,000 distinct CDR3 sequences, approximately 7.7% of them singletons. This clonotype has ten or more counts. This CDR3 comprises 17 residues. Trimming at V came to 4 bases and at J to 0 bases, leaving 9 bases not matched to a gene.

This chain connects TRBV12-3 or TRBV12-4 to TRBJ2-3, with TRBD2 matching 8 bases. The sequence was obtained from an adult with HIV infection. The input for sequencing was blood, taken during antiretroviral therapy. The CDR3 nucleotides read TGTGCCAGCAGTTCGCCGGAACTAGCGGCAAGCACAGATACGCAGTATTTT. Amino acids: CASSSPELAASTDTQYF.